What follows describes a single TCR beta chain. This clone was found once. Its antigen specificity is not known. No base quality information exists; no much larger clone differs at one position. The data originate from a study of shared clonotypes between healthy human individuals (dated by TCRdb to about 2020). Broadly, across the study: A few men and two women, aged 18 to 49 years, made up the cohort. For each donor, CD4 naive and CD4 memory were each given three plates, CD8 naive was given two plates, and CD8 memory was given one plate. To increase sequencing depth and limit assay-specific biases, TCR repertoire library preparation and sequencing were carried out by different laboratories using diverse techniques. To estimate repertoire size and how much clonotypes are shared between individuals, the study performed deep sequencing of blood TCR repertoires from roughly five healthy adults. Between about 0.8 and 9 billion PBMCs per donor were obtained by leukapheresis. On the study overall, not on this receptor specifically: Pairwise subsampling led to the expectation that sequencing depth would affect the degree of clonotype sharing among donors. Rarefaction of sorted-subset datasets indicated incomplete sequencing despite the large sequencing depth. Clonotypes shared by all four sorted-subset donors showed higher generation probabilities than non-shared clonotypes. Naive subsets generally had larger estimated clonotype richness than memory subsets did. The small number of donors limited the genetic and exposure-history diversity represented. When a handful of donors were compared, the shared fraction of clonotypes was approximately 5% for naive CD4, roughly 3.4% for naive CD8, about 2.5% for memory CD4, and 0.35% to 0.4% for memory CD8. Only blood was sampled, and tissue TCR repertoires likely differ from those in blood.

Using the deep immunoSEQ assay, TCR CDR3 regions were amplified from genomic DNA by multiplex PCR. Genomic DNA extracted from each cell subset was distributed evenly over all wells of several immunoSEQ 96-well plates, and each plate served as one replicate. For sorted subsets, about 200 ng genomic DNA, equal to 25,000 to 35,000 T cell genomes, was loaded into each replicate PCR. Purified libraries were quantified with a Qubit 3.0 fluorometer, sized on a Bioanalyzer 2100, and re-quantified with the KAPA Library Quantification kit. Every immunoSEQ 96-well plate was sequenced on a dedicated single-read 150-cycle Illumina NextSeq 550 flow cell. For the original study's pipeline: Because the immunoSEQ output included only junctional sequences and no quality scores, the filtering could not be the same as the filtering used for full-length reads. To assign V/J genes and CDR3, sequences were annotated using PyIR, a Python wrapper for IgBLAST v1.9, with IMGT germline references. Reads were filtered out if the reads had weak V/J assignments (E-value above 1e-6), no CDR3, stop codons, out-of-frame junctions, or ambiguous translated residues. V3J clonotypes were defined by identical inferred V gene, J gene, and CDR3 amino acid sequence. Percentage overlap between repertoires was computed as shared unique clonotypes divided by the size of the smaller repertoire. Three approaches were used to assess repertoire richness: RTK rarefaction, the Chao1 estimator, and Recon v2.1 estimates of unobserved clonotypes. For all TCRbeta clonotypes obtained by the gDNA method from a few donors, generation probabilities were computed with OLGA. Not all clones reach the TCRdb copy of this immuneACCESS table, which keeps in-frame sequences only. Checked studies attribute under half of the gap to unresolved V genes and leave the rest unexplained. That table supplies the V and J calls and clone size; D and trimming were determined from the DNA. Counted in this sample were 1 million to 1.3 million clones; 75% to 85% of them appeared once. The ten largest clones take up 0.6% to 0.7% of the sample.

The donors were healthy, HIV-negative adults with no recently reported acute infections or vaccinations. All donors were Caucasian adults living in Nashville, Tennessee, USA. CD4+ T cells were enriched by magnetic negative selection; naive cells were then positively selected on CD45RA, and the negative fraction formed the memory subset. Blood was collected by leukapheresis, and PBMCs were isolated by Ficoll-Histopaque density gradient centrifugation and then cryopreserved in liquid nitrogen vapor phase. Analytical flow cytometry was used to check the purity and quantity of each magnetically sorted T cell population. From each sorted fraction, genomic DNA was isolated and quantified by UV absorbance on a Nanodrop 2000c. The TCR sequence derives from a man younger than 35 in good health. Some clones in this sample may be carry-over from other donors' samples. Sequencing was carried out using memory CD4+ T cells from PBMCs. The label giving this sample's cell subset or site can be read as: CD45RA-negative fraction.

The CDR3 sequence is CSVGTFYEQYF. The nucleotides are TGCAGCGTTGGGACCTTCTACGAGCAGTACTTC. This sequence uses TRBV29-1 and TRBJ2-7, with the D gene not confidently named. V is shortened by 4 bases, J by 3 bases, and the region joining them spans 7 bases. The germline V gene provides CDR1 SQVTM and CDR2 ANQGSEA. Counted from cysteine to phenylalanine, this CDR3 has 11 amino acids. The sequence is cut down to CDR3 DNA, 33 bases in frame from base 1.